This TCR beta chain was sequenced in a study of blood T cell repertoires in COVID-19. Study at large: Samples representing acute and convalescent COVID-19 were sourced from the United States, Italy and Spain. The analysed material was cDNA or gDNA that came from T cells, B-cell-depleted T cells, or PBMCs.

Original handling: Estimated nucleated cell counts came from reference gene primer amplification. This table comes from immunoSEQ multiplex PCR, and its TCRdb copy is limited to in-frame clones, with some not included. The V and J calls and clone size come from that table; D and trimming were worked out from the DNA. This repertoire shows roughly 78,000 clones, around nine tenths found once; its top ten account for just under 0.6%. The CDR3 covers 14 residues. V was pared by 2 bases and J by 7 bases, with 6 bases of the junction left unmatched. Per germline, CDR1 MGHRA and CDR2 YSYEKL. This clone has more than one count but fewer than ten.

The sequencing input was peripheral blood. The rearrangement links TRBV4-1 to TRBJ1-2, with 8 nucleotides matching TRBD1. This TCR was recovered from a man aged 55 to 70 with acute or convalescent COVID-19. This CDR3 reads CASSQYRGTGGYTF. As DNA, the CDR3 is TGCGCCAGCAGCCAATACAGGGGGACGGGTGGCTACACCTTC.